This T cell receptor (beta chain) was profiled in a study of blood T cells in healthy people across ages. Study details: Template switching caught about one barcoded beta molecule for each two T cells.

A second PCR, run for roughly 7 to 11 cycles, used a sample-barcoded 5' primer plus a J-beta primer mix. TCRdb re-analysed the 5' RACE reads in MiXCR, keeping a single row per CDR3 protein. The sample holds approximately 940,000 distinct CDR3 sequences, about 48% seen once. This clonotype was observed a few times. The CDR3 contains 14 residues. The V gene's germline CDR1 is DFQATT and CDR2 SNEGSKA (reference sequence). V was trimmed by 0 bases and J by 0 bases, leaving 8 bases between them. The clonotype comes from a young man in good health. This chain links TRBV20-1 with TRBJ1-2; D remains ambiguous. The sample comprised blood. CDR3 loop: CSARDGGPNYGYTF. For the CDR3, the DNA is TGCAGTGCTAGAGATGGCGGGCCTAACTATGGCTACACCTTC.